Sequencing of this T cell receptor beta chain was carried out in a study of T cells after somatic rescue of genetic block. Germline V lookup: CDR1 SGHTA, CDR2 FQGNSA. V lost 3 bases to trimming and J lost 7 bases; unmatched junction nucleotides: 8. The CDR3 is 14 amino acids. The table came from immunoSEQ multiplex PCR; TCRdb's copy has only in-frame clones and leaves some out. The sample carries around 100,000 clones, about 89% recorded once. This clonotype originated in a woman under 30. Sequencing was done on a sample of peripheral blood mononuclear cells (PBMCs). J is TRBJ1-1 and V is TRBV7-2, with 7 bases that match TRBD1. CDR3 amino acids: CASSFGRGPIEAFF. Written as DNA, the CDR3 is TGTGCCAGCAGCTTTGGGAGGGGGCCGATTGAAGCTTTCTTT. Complete variable domain (other parts from reference TRBV7-2 and TRBJ1-1): GAGVSQSPSNKVTEKGKDVELRCDPISGHTALYWYRQSLGQGLEFLIYFQGNSAPDKSGLPSDRFSAERTGGSVSTLTIQRTQQEDSAVYLCASSFGRGPIEAFFGQGTRLTVV.